This T cell receptor (beta chain) was captured by sequencing in a study of shared clonotypes between healthy human individuals. Comment on this clone: Its antigen is undetermined.

Overall study results and limits: With few donors, the genetic and exposure-history diversity represented was limited.

Donors were healthy HIV-negative adults without recent acute infections or vaccinations. CDR3 length equals 15 residues. With V trimmed by 5 bases and J by 4 bases, 7 bases remained unmatched. Germline V gene sequence: CDR1 MDHEN, CDR2 SYDVKM. The protocol was immunoSEQ multiplex PCR, while the TCRdb copy is restricted to in-frame clones and leaves out a portion. The sample carries about 490,000 clones, approximately 79% recorded once. The sample comprised PBMCs. The sequence derives from a woman in her thirties or forties in good health. Some clones in this sample may be carry-over from other donors' samples. The rearrangement links TRBV28 to TRBJ2-7, with 11 bases lining up with TRBD2. Written as DNA, the CDR3 is TGTGCCAGCAGTCCAACTAGCGGGAGTTGGTACGAGCAGTACTTC. The encoded protein is CASSPTSGSWYEQYF.